The 9 T cell receptor beta chains in this list originate from one sample, sequenced in a study of PD-1 blockade in mismatch repair-deficient tumors. The method was immunoSEQ multiplex PCR; TCRdb's version includes in-frame clones alone and lacks a portion of them. Of roughly 16,000 clones in the sample, about 80% were seen once. The sample in question was PBMCs, obtained 4 weeks after starting pembrolizumab. Every receptor here comes from an adult with mismatch repair-deficient cancer.

The rearrangement joins TRBV18 to TRBJ2-7; a weak D match, TRBD1 (6 bases). The CDR3 length is 15 residues. Germline V CDR1 and CDR2: KGHSH, LQKENI. The V gene lost 4 bases and the J gene lost 2 bases, with 15 bases spanning the gap. CDR3 DNA sequence: TGTGCCAGCTCACGTTCGACAGGCAGTCCCTACGAGCAGTACTTC. Encoded protein: CASSRSTGSPYEQYF.

This chain joins TRBV20-1 and TRBJ2-3; D is ambiguous. This CDR3 contains 10 residues. V lost 3 bases to trimming and J lost 10 bases, with 8 bases between them. In germline, CDR1 is DFQATT, CDR2 SNEGSKA (reference sequence). The chain's CDR3 is CSARYIAQYF. In nucleotides, the CDR3 is TGCAGTGCTAGGTATATTGCGCAGTATTTT.

The chain has TRBV28 and TRBJ2-7; D might be TRBD1 (6 bases). The V end lost 3 bases, the J end lost 3 bases, and 12 bases lay between the germline ends. The CDR3 covers 14 residues. Per germline, CDR1 MDHEN and CDR2 SYDVKM. CDR3 residues: CASSFPEGVYEQYF. The DNA for the CDR3 is TGTGCCAGCAGTTTCCCCGAGGGGGTCTACGAGCAGTACTTC. Supplemented by reference TRBV28 and TRBJ2-7, the full variable domain reads DVKVTQSSRYLVKRTGEKVFLECVQDMDHENMFWYRQDPGLGLRLIYFSYDVKMKEKGDIPEGYSVSREKKERFSLILESASTNQTSMYLCASSFPEGVYEQYFGPGTRLTVT.

The rearrangement joins TRBV5-1 to TRBJ1-5; 8 positions match TRBD1. The CDR3 is 14 residues long. V lost 4 bases and J lost 6; bases outside the gene matches: 6. Germline loops: CDR1 SGHRS, CDR2 YFSETQ. The CDR3 DNA reads TGCGCCAGCAGCCGTAGACAGGGGAGTCAGCCCCAGCATTTT. It encodes CASSRRQGSQPQHF.

This clone was detected only a few times. The V gene is TRBV9, the J gene TRBJ2-7, with D perhaps matching TRBD2 (5 bases). Deletions cut 0 bases from V and 3 bases from J, with 13 bases between. The length of the CDR3 is 15 residues. Per germline, CDR1 SGDLS and CDR2 YYNGEE. CDR3 residues: CASSVGGGVDYEQYF. CDR3 nucleotides: TGTGCCAGCAGCGTAGGTGGAGGTGTTGACTACGAGCAGTACTTC.

V and J are TRBV10-3 and TRBJ1-5; the match to TRBD1 covers 10 bases. The CDR3 is 14 amino acids. The junction had 7 bases not matched to a gene; V was cut back by 10 bases and J by 4 bases. Germline V lookup: CDR1 ENHRY, CDR2 SYGVKD. The CDR3 DNA is TGTGCCACGGGGACAGGGGATTTAAATCAGCCCCAGCATTTT. It translates to CATGTGDLNQPQHF.

This clone was seen only a few times. The V gene is TRBV2, the J gene TRBJ2-7, with 7 bases that match TRBD2. CDR1 and CDR2 from the germline V gene are SNHLY and FYNNEI. CDR3 size: 15 residues. Trimming removed 6 bases from V and 1 base from J; junction bases left unmatched: 9. The CDR3 loop is CASRGGVGASYEQYF. The CDR3, as DNA: TGTGCCAGCAGGGGGGGGGTTGGCGCGTCCTACGAGCAGTACTTC.

V and J are TRBV28 and TRBJ2-1, with TRBD2 matching over 12 bases. CDR3 length equals 14 residues. CDR1 is MDHEN, CDR2 SYDVKM, per germline. Trimming cost V 8 bases and J 8 bases; bases outside gene matches: 7. The CDR3 loop is CASPSSGRAHEQFF. CDR3 nucleotide sequence: TGTGCCAGCCCCTCTAGCGGGAGGGCCCATGAGCAGTTCTTC. The complete variable domain, with remaining parts taken from reference TRBV28 and TRBJ2-1, reads DVKVTQSSRYLVKRTGEKVFLECVQDMDHENMFWYRQDPGLGLRLIYFSYDVKMKEKGDIPEGYSVSREKKERFSLILESASTNQTSMYLCASPSSGRAHEQFFGPGTRLTVL.

The chain's CDR3 is CASSLNRYQGPQHF. The CDR3 DNA is TGTGCCAGCAGTTTAAACAGATATCAAGGGCCCCAGCATTTT. This rearrangement joins TRBV27 to TRBJ1-5; D not certain. The CDR3 contains 14 residues. Trimming pared 2 bases from V and 9 bases from J, leaving 14 bases between. Germline V gives CDR1 MNHEY, CDR2 SMNVEV (reference sequence).